The T cell receptor beta chain described here comes from a study of beta chain features in type 1 diabetes. The study, taken as a whole, reports: Researchers report that Type 1 diabetes patients had moderately but significantly shorter TCRB CDR3s across all four CD4+ subsets.

Every donor provided one heparinised blood draw, which averaged about 120 mL. It was via CD45RO/CCR7/CD25/CD127/CD95/CD27 that CD4+ naive, central memory, regulatory and stem cell-like memory cells were sorted. Expressed TCRB transcripts were sequenced because the isolated RNA had all been reverse transcribed beforehand. Using immunoSEQ multiplex PCR, the repertoire was profiled, and TCRdb retains in-frame clones only, with some absent. The table includes around 250,000 clones, 25% to 30% detected once. CDR1 SQVTM and CDR2 ANQGSEA come from the germline V gene. V lost 7 bases, J lost 0 bases, and 10 bases lay in between. CDR3 length: 12 residues. This clone came up many times. The antigen remains unidentified.

Material: central memory CD4+ T cells from blood. This sequence originates from a man aged 25-40 years in good health. The chain has TRBV29-1 and TRBJ2-7; D is perhaps TRBD1 or TRBD2 (6 bases each). CDR3 nucleotides: TGCAGCGCCCGGGGGCTCTCCTACGAGCAGTACTTC. Its protein is CSARGLSYEQYF.